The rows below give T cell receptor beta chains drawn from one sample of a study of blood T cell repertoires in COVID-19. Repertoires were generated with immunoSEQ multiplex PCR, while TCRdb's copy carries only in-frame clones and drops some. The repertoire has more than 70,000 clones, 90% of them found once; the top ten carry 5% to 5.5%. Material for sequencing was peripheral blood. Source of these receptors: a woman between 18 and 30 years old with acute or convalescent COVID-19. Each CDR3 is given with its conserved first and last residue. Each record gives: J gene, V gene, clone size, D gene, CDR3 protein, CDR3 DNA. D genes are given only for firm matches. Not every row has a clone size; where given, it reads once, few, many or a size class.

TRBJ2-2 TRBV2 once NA CASSRRTGYTGELFF TGTGCCAGCAGTCGCCGAACAGGGTACACCGGGGAGCTGTTTTTT
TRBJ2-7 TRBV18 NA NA CASSPLRQGGNEQYF TGTGCCAGCTCACCACTAAGGCAGGGGGGAAATGAGCAGTACTTC
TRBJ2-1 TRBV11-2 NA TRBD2 CASSFGQLVASGSNNEQFF TGTGCCAGCAGCTTCGGTCAATTGGTGGCTAGCGGGAGTAACAATGAGCAGTTCTTC
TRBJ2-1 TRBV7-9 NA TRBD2 CASSSGLAGNYNEQFF TGTGCCAGCAGCTCAGGACTAGCGGGAAATTACAATGAGCAGTTCTTC
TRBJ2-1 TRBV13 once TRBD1 CASSLGQPGQGFDEQFF TGTGCCAGCAGCTTAGGTCAACCGGGACAGGGGTTCGATGAGCAGTTCTTC
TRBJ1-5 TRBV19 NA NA CASSEKSNQPQHF TGTGCCAGTAGTGAGAAAAGCAATCAGCCCCAGCATTTT
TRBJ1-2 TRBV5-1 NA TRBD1 CASSPRTGPNYGYTF TGCGCCAGCAGCCCCAGGACAGGGCCTAACTATGGCTACACCTTC
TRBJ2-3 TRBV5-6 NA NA CASSLSGPSTDTQYF TGTGCCAGCAGCTTGAGCGGACCTAGCACAGATACGCAGTATTTT
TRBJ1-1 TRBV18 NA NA CASGTEGNTEAFF TGTGCCAGCGGAACTGAGGGGAACACTGAAGCTTTCTTT
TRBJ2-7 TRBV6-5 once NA CASSYSRRSVHEQYF TGTGCCAGCAGTTACTCGCGGCGCTCAGTCCACGAGCAGTACTTC
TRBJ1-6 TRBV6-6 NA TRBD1 CASRGQGQNSPLHF TGTGCCAGCAGGGGACAGGGACAAAATTCACCCCTCCACTTT
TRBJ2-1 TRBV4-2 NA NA CASGGTSTYNEQFF TGTGCCAGCGGGGGGACTTCTACCTACAATGAGCAGTTCTTC
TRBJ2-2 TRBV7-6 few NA CASRGTANTGELFF TGTGCCAGCAGAGGGACTGCGAACACCGGGGAGCTGTTTTTT
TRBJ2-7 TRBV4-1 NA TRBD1 CASSQAQDREHEQYF TGCGCCAGCAGCCAGGCTCAGGACAGGGAACACGAGCAGTACTTC
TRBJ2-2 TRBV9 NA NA CASSSGTFANTGELFF TGTGCCAGCAGCTCAGGGACTTTTGCGAACACCGGGGAGCTGTTTTTT
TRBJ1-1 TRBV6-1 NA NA CASSEWLTEAFF TGTGCCAGCAGTGAATGGCTCACTGAAGCTTTCTTT
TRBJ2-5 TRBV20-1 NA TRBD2 CSASWGLGSETQYF TGCAGTGCTAGTTGGGGACTAGGATCCGAGACCCAGTACTTC
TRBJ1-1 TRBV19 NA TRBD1 CASSALTGKGDSGAFF TGTGCCAGTAGTGCCCTGACAGGGAAGGGGGACAGTGGAGCTTTCTTT
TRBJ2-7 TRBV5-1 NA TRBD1 CASSPGTGIYEQYF TGCGCCAGCAGCCCCGGGACAGGGATCTACGAGCAGTACTTC